A single sample gave rise to the 4 T cell receptor beta chains below, sequenced in a study of cytomegalovirus exposure and HLA in healthy donors. The PCR ran on 60 Vbeta and 13 Jbeta primers. Repertoires were generated with immunoSEQ multiplex PCR, while TCRdb's copy carries only in-frame clones and drops some. The table has about 140,000 clones, 82% seen once. The specimen sequenced was PBMCs. These receptors originate from a woman aged 40 to 49 in good health and CMV-seronegative.

This chain links TRBV5-1 with TRBJ2-1; TRBD1 might be the D (6 bases). Per the germline V gene, CDR1 is SGHRS and CDR2 is YFSETQ. This CDR3 region has 15 residues. V was clipped by 1 base and J by 7 bases, with 15 bases between them. The CDR3 DNA reads as TGCGCCAGCAGCTTGAATCAGGGGTGGAGGAATGAGCAGTTCTTC. This gives the protein CASSLNQGWRNEQFF.

V is TRBV28 and J is TRBJ2-1; 8 bases align to TRBD2. The CDR3 has 14 amino acids. Germline CDR1 is MDHEN and CDR2 is SYDVKM. The V gene end was trimmed by 8 bases and the J gene end by 5 bases; junction bases not matched to a gene: 8. This chain's CDR3 is CASLGSGNHNEQFF. CDR3 DNA: TGTGCCAGCTTAGGTAGCGGGAATCACAATGAGCAGTTCTTC. Full variable domain (missing parts from reference TRBV28 and TRBJ2-1): DVKVTQSSRYLVKRTGEKVFLECVQDMDHENMFWYRQDPGLGLRLIYFSYDVKMKEKGDIPEGYSVSREKKERFSLILESASTNQTSMYLCASLGSGNHNEQFFGPGTRLTVL.

The rearrangement joins TRBV19 to TRBJ1-2; D may be TRBD1 (6 bases). The germline gives CDR1 LNHDA, CDR2 SQIVND (reference sequence). The CDR3 sequence is 12 residues long. Trimming stripped 8 bases from V and 7 bases from J, with 14 bases between. The CDR3 nucleotides read TGTGCCAGTGGTCGACAGGCGGCTGGCTACACCTTC. Translation: CASGRQAAGYTF.

The CDR3 here is CASSVQLYQETQYF. The CDR3 bases are TGTGCCAGTAGTGTACAGCTTTACCAAGAGACCCAGTACTTC. The V gene is TRBV19, the J gene TRBJ2-5; the D is unclear. CDR3 size: 14 residues. V shed 5 bases and J shed 0 bases, with 10 bases lying between them. Germline V CDR1 and CDR2: LNHDA, SQIVND (reference sequence).